The entry below describes one TCR beta chain. The record originates from a study of identical twins' blood T cells. TCRdb reprocessed the 5' RACE reads via MiXCR and lists one record per CDR3 protein. Here the sample spans 300,000 to 400,000 distinct CDR3 sequences, roughly 30% being singletons. V gave up 6 bases and J gave up 9 bases; unmatched junction bases: 7. The CDR3 is made up of 14 amino acids. The V gene's germline CDR1 is LNHDA and CDR2 SQIVND (reference sequence). Reared together, all three twin pairs probably met the same infectious agents and vaccines. The TCR comes from a woman aged 18-55 years in good health. The sequenced material came from PBMCs. V gene TRBV19 combines with J gene TRBJ1-6; 8 nucleotides agree with TRBD1. DNA for the CDR3: TGTGCCAGTAGGATGGACAGGGTGCGTTCACCCCTCCACTTT. It specifies CASRMDRVRSPLHF.